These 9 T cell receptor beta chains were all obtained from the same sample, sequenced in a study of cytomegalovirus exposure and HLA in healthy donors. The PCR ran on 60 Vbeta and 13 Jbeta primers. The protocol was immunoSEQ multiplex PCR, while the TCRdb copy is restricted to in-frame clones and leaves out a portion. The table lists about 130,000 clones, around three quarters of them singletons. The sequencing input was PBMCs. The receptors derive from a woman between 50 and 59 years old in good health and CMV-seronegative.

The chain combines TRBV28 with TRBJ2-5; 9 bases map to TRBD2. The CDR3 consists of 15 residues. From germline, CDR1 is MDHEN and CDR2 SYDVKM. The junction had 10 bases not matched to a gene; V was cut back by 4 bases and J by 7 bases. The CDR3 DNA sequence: TGTGCCAGCAGTTCGCCCGCGGGGGGGCCGGGGACCCAGTACTTC. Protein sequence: CASSSPAGGPGTQYF.

In DNA form, the CDR3 reads TGTGCCAGCAGCTTAGTGTCTAGCGGGAGTAATAGGGGTGAGCAGTTCTTC. Its translation is CASSLVSSGSNRGEQFF. This chain uses TRBV11-2 with TRBJ2-1, with 10 bases lining up with TRBD2. The CDR3 has 17 residues. The V and J ends lost 1 base and 9 bases, in that order; junction bases with no gene match: 12. Germline V gives CDR1 SGHAT, CDR2 FQNNGV.

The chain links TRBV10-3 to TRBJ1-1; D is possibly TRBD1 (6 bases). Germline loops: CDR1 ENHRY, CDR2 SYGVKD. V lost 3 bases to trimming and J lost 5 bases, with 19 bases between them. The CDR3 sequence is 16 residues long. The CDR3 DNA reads TGTGCCATCAGTGATGGGGGGGGGCCTTCGGGAACTGAAGCTTTCTTT. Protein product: CAISDGGGPSGTEAFF.

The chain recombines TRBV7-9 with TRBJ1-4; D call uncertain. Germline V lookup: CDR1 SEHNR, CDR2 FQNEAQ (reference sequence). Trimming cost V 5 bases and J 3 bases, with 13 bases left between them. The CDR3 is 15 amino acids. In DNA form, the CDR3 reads TGTGCCAGCAGCACTCGAGGATCCCCTAATGAAAAACTGTTTTTT. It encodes CASSTRGSPNEKLFF.

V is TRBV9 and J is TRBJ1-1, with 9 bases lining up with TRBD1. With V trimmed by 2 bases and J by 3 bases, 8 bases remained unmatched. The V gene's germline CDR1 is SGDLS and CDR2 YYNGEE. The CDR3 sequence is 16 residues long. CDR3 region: CASSVTGGAVDTEAFF. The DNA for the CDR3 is TGTGCCAGCAGCGTTACAGGGGGCGCGGTAGACACTGAAGCTTTCTTT.

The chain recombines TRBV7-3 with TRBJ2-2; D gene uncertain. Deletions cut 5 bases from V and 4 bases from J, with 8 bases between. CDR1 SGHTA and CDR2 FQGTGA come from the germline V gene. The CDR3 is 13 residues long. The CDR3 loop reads CASSLSITGELFF. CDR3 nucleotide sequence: TGTGCCAGCAGCCTGAGTATCACCGGGGAGCTGTTTTTT. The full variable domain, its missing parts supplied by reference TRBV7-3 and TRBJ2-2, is GAGVSQTPSNKVTEKGKYVELRCDPISGHTALYWYRQSLGQGPEFLIYFQGTGAADDSGLPNDRFFAVRPEGSVSTLKIQRTERGDSAVYLCASSLSITGELFFGEGSRLTVL.

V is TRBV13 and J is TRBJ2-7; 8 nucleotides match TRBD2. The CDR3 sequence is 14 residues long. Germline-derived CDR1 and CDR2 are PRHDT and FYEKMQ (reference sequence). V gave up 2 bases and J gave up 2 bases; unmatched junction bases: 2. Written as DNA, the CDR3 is TGTGCCAGCAGCTTACCGGGAGGGGCCTACGAGCAGTACTTC. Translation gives CASSLPGGAYEQYF.

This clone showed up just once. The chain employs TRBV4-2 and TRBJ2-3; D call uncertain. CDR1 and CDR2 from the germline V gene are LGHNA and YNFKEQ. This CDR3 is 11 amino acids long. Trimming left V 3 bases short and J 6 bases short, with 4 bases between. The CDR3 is CASSHEDTQYF. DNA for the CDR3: TGTGCCAGCAGCCACGAGGATACGCAGTATTTT.

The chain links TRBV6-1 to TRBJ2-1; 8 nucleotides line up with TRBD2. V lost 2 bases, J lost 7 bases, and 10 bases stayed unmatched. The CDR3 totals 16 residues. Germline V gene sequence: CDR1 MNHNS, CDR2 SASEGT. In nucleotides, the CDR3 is TGTGCCAGCAGTGAATCCGTCGGGAGGGTACGGAATGAGCAGTTCTTC. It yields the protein CASSESVGRVRNEQFF.